This T cell receptor (beta chain) came from a study of OX40 agonist ivuxolimab in advanced cancers. Across the whole study: Those enrolled were 70% to 85% male, with a mean age of roughly 62 years and ages from about 20 to 90. Three partial responders included one hepatocellular carcinoma patient and two cutaneous melanoma patients. Study-level points and caveats: The antigens recognized by the expanded peripheral T cells, that is their antigen specificity, were not determined.

Turning to this clone: The antigen remains undetermined.

The investigators sampled blood at baseline, at cycle 4 day 1, and at cycle 7 day 1. The CDR3 is made up of 16 amino acids. The germline V gene has CDR1 SGHRS and CDR2 YFSETQ. The ends lost 0 bases at V and 6 bases at J; junction bases unmatched: 6. Clones were sequenced by immunoSEQ multiplex PCR, and TCRdb holds only the in-frame ones, with some missing. This sample has over 60,000 clones, with around 87% found just once. This specimen consisted of CD4+ or CD8+ T cells sorted from blood, obtained in a trial of the OX40 agonist ivuxolimab. J is TRBJ2-1 and V is TRBV5-1; 10 positions agree with TRBD2. The TCR originated in an adult with an advanced solid tumor such as melanoma, head and neck, liver or kidney cancer. CDR3 in amino acids: CASSLASGGVLNEQFF. Here the CDR3 DNA reads TGCGCCAGCAGCTTGGCGAGCGGGGGGGTGCTCAATGAGCAGTTCTTC.